One sample yielded the 32 T cell receptor beta chains listed below, sequenced in a study of blood T cell repertoires in COVID-19. The assay was immunoSEQ multiplex PCR, and TCRdb's table has in-frame clones only and misses some. Of 200,000 to 250,000 clones in the sample, 75% to 90% were seen once. Material: PBMCs or T cells enriched from blood (not recorded which). The receptors originated from a woman aged 40 to 50 with acute COVID-19.

J is TRBJ1-5 and V is TRBV7-2, with TRBD1 matching 8 bases. The germline gives CDR1 SGHTA, CDR2 FQGNSA. J lost 2 bases, V lost 5 bases, and 5 bases had no gene match. This CDR3 is 15 amino acids long. The CDR3 is CASSRTTGGNQPQHF. The CDR3 nucleotides are TGTGCCAGCAGCCGGACGACAGGGGGCAATCAGCCCCAGCATTTT.

The chain carries TRBV7-3 and TRBJ2-2, with D perhaps TRBD1 (6 bases). This CDR3 region has 17 residues. V lost 4 bases and J 1 base, leaving 16 bases between the germline ends. CDR1 and CDR2 (germline): SGHTA, FQGTGA. CDR3 in amino acids: CASSSRVLQGNTGELFF. CDR3 bases: TGTGCCAGCAGCTCAAGAGTTTTACAGGGGAACACCGGGGAGCTGTTTTTT. Full variable domain (remainder filled in from reference TRBV7-3 and TRBJ2-2): GAGVSQTPSNKVTEKGKYVELRCDPISGHTALYWYRQSLGQGPEFLIYFQGTGAADDSGLPNDRFFAVRPEGSVSTLKIQRTERGDSAVYLCASSSRVLQGNTGELFFGEGSRLTVL.

The chain combines TRBV24-1 with TRBJ1-2; TRBD1 is a possible D gene (6 bases). The germline V gene encodes CDR1 KGHDR and CDR2 SFDVKD. The germline V and J ends were trimmed by 5 bases and 5 bases, with 14 bases remaining between them. This CDR3 has 14 residues. CDR3 bases: TGTGCCACCAGTGGTGGGGGCAAAGGGTATGGCTACACCTTC. Its protein product is CATSGGGKGYGYTF.

The chain uses TRBV10-3 and TRBJ1-2; perhaps TRBD1 as D (6 bases). The CDR3 is 13 amino acids. Germline CDR1 is ENHRY and CDR2 is SYGVKD. Trimming took off 5 bases at V and 1 base at J, with 8 bases between the two ends. CDR3 coding DNA: TGTGCCATCAGTACGGACAGTAACTATGGCTACACCTTC. This encodes CAISTDSNYGYTF.

This clone was seen a handful of times. The chain recombines TRBV5-4 with TRBJ1-1; TRBD1 matches at 10 bases. CDR1 is SGHNT, CDR2 YYREEE, per germline (reference sequence). CDR3 size: 15 residues. Trimming at V came to 1 base and at J to 10 bases, leaving 10 bases not matched to a gene. The CDR3 nucleotides are TGTGCCAGCAGCTTGACCGGGACAGGGGATATTGGAGCTTTCTTT. Its translation: CASSLTGTGDIGAFF. Full variable domain (outside the CDR3, taken from reference TRBV5-4 and TRBJ1-1): ETGVTQSPTHLIKTRGQQVTLRCSSQSGHNTVSWYQQALGQGPQFIFQYYREEENGRGNFPPRFSGLQFPNYSSELNVNALELDDSALYLCASSLTGTGDIGAFFGQGTRLTVV.

The chain combines TRBV9 with TRBJ2-1; 11 bases align to TRBD2. With V trimmed by 2 bases and J by 0 bases, 7 bases remained unmatched. The CDR3 runs 18 residues. Germline V gene sequence: CDR1 SGDLS, CDR2 YYNGEE. CDR3 sequence reads: CASSVSGGALSSYNEQFF. The CDR3 DNA reads as TGTGCCAGCAGCGTTAGCGGGGGGGCCCTGAGCTCCTACAATGAGCAGTTCTTC.

V gene TRBV9 combines with J gene TRBJ2-5; the match to TRBD2 covers 14 bases. Germline CDR1 reads SGDLS; CDR2 reads YYNGEE. V was clipped by 3 bases and J by 5 bases; unmatched bases: 12. The CDR3 is made up of 18 amino acids. CDR3 sequence: CASSASTGTSGGRETQYF. The CDR3, as DNA: TGTGCCAGCAGCGCCTCCACCGGGACTAGCGGGGGCCGGGAGACCCAGTACTTC.

This sequence joins TRBV25-1 and TRBJ2-7, with a possible D match to TRBD2 (7 bases). Germline V gene sequence: CDR1 MGHDK, CDR2 SYGVNS. Trimming took 1 base from V and 1 from J, leaving 20 bases between them. The CDR3 loop spans 18 amino acids. Here the CDR3 reads CASSECGHGGGRSYEQYV. The CDR3 bases are TGTGCCAGCAGTGAATGTGGGCATGGCGGGGGCCGATCCTACGAGCAGTACGTC.

The rearrangement links TRBV2 to TRBJ2-6; perhaps TRBD1 as D (5 bases). In germline, CDR1 is SNHLY, CDR2 FYNNEI. Trimming took off 7 bases at V and 0 bases at J, with 13 bases between the two ends. The CDR3 loop spans 16 amino acids. The CDR3 protein is CASKVDRNSGANVLTF. The CDR3 DNA follows: TGTGCCAGCAAGGTTGACAGAAACTCTGGGGCCAACGTCCTGACTTTC.

This chain connects TRBV7-3 to TRBJ1-1; a possible D gene is TRBD1 (6 bases). Germline loops: CDR1 SGHTA, CDR2 FQGTGA. This CDR3 has 16 residues. The V gene lost 2 bases and the J gene lost 10 bases, with 23 bases spanning the gap. This CDR3 reads CASSLDSGRGFVRAFF. The CDR3 nucleotides are TGTGCCAGCAGCTTAGACAGTGGCAGGGGATTTGTTCGAGCTTTCTTT.

A few counts support this clone. The rearrangement uses TRBV9 and TRBJ2-6; 11 nucleotides line up with TRBD1. The CDR3 loop spans 18 amino acids. V shed 4 bases, J shed 0 bases, and the junction held 6 bases outside the gene matches. Germline loops: CDR1 SGDLS, CDR2 YYNGEE. This CDR3 reads CASSMRTGGSSGANVLTF. For the CDR3, the DNA is TGTGCCAGCAGCATGAGGACAGGGGGCTCCTCTGGGGCCAACGTCCTGACTTTC.

This clone was found a few times. This chain uses TRBV18 with TRBJ2-3; D uncertain. Germline-derived CDR1 and CDR2 are KGHSH and LQKENI. V gave up 7 bases and J gave up 1 base, with 9 bases separating them. The CDR3 sequence is 13 residues long. The CDR3 region has the DNA TGTGCCAGCTATCAGACACGCACAGATACGCAGTATTTT. Translated: CASYQTRTDTQYF.

V gene TRBV19 combines with J gene TRBJ2-7; 9 positions agree with TRBD2. CDR1 and CDR2 from the germline V gene are LNHDA and SQIVND (reference sequence). The V and J ends lost 3 bases and 2 bases, in that order; junction bases with no gene match: 5. The CDR3 runs to 15 residues. For the CDR3, the DNA is TGTGCCAGTAGTATGGGGGCTAGCGGGGCCTACGAGCAGTACGTC. This codes for CASSMGASGAYEQYV.

The chain couples TRBV30 to TRBJ1-3; 8 bases fit TRBD1. The germline V gene has CDR1 GTSNPN and CDR2 SVGIG (reference sequence). V was clipped by 8 bases and J by 4 bases; unmatched bases: 13. This CDR3 is 15 amino acids long. CDR3 loop: CAGTGQVDRGNTIYF. DNA for the CDR3: TGTGCCGGAACGGGACAGGTTGATCGAGGAAACACCATATATTTT.

The chain couples TRBV2 to TRBJ2-1; D might be TRBD1 (5 bases). This CDR3 comprises 14 residues. Trimming cost V 3 bases and J 8 bases, with 14 bases left between them. Germline V gene sequence: CDR1 SNHLY, CDR2 FYNNEI. Here the CDR3 reads CASSDASQGHEQFF. CDR3 nucleotides: TGTGCCAGCAGTGACGCTTCCCAGGGCCATGAGCAGTTCTTC.

This clone was picked up a small number of times. The rearrangement joins TRBV9 to TRBJ2-1; D possibly corresponds to TRBD1 (6 bases). V shed 4 bases and J shed 8 bases, with 10 bases lying between them. Germline assignment: CDR1 SGDLS and CDR2 YYNGEE. This CDR3 region has 12 residues. CDR3 sequence reads: CASSQKGDEQFF. CDR3 nucleotide sequence: TGTGCCAGCAGCCAAAAGGGGGATGAGCAGTTCTTC.

The chain recombines TRBV19 with TRBJ1-1; 9 nucleotides match TRBD1. Germline V gene sequence: CDR1 LNHDA, CDR2 SQIVND (reference sequence). The junction had 5 bases not matched to a gene; V was cut back by 5 bases and J by 7 bases. There are 13 residues in the CDR3. The DNA of the CDR3 is TGTGCCAGTAGTTTGACAGGGGGAATTGAAGCTTTCTTT. Its protein product is CASSLTGGIEAFF.

This chain connects TRBV6-5 to TRBJ2-2; TRBD1 matches 8 bases. V shed 4 bases and J 4 bases; nucleotides not matched to a gene: 5. Germline V gene lookup returns CDR1 MNHEY and CDR2 SVGAGI. CDR3 length: 15 amino acids. CDR3 protein: CASSSRTGSTGELFF. The CDR3 nucleotides read TGTGCCAGCAGTTCCCGGACAGGGAGCACCGGGGAGCTGTTTTTT.

The CDR3 DNA reads as TGTGCCAGCTCACCCGGCACTAGCGGGGACTACTACGAGCAGTACTTC. Translating gives CASSPGTSGDYYEQYF. The chain carries TRBV18 and TRBJ2-7; 10 bases match TRBD2. The CDR3 has 16 amino acids. J lost 3 bases, V lost 3 bases, and 8 bases had no gene match. The germline gives CDR1 KGHSH, CDR2 LQKENI.

This chain links TRBV30 with TRBJ1-1; no reliable D call. This CDR3 spans 12 amino acids. Between the trimmed V and J ends, which lost 2 bases and 5 bases, there was a span of 9 bases. The germline gives CDR1 GTSNPN, CDR2 SVGIG (reference sequence). The DNA for the CDR3 is TGTGCCTGGAGTTTGGGGAGAACTGAAGCTTTCTTT. It is translated as CAWSLGRTEAFF.

In this sample, this clone turned up once. The chain joins TRBV27 to TRBJ1-1; 7 nucleotides agree with TRBD1. CDR1 MNHEY and CDR2 SMNVEV come from the germline V gene (reference sequence). After removal of 0 bases from V and 2 bases from J, the junction contained 3 bases not matched to a gene. This CDR3 contains 15 residues. CDR3 DNA sequence: TGTGCCAGCAGTTTATCAACAGGGGCTAACACTGAAGCTTTCTTT. Amino acids: CASSLSTGANTEAFF.

The rearrangement joins TRBV18 to TRBJ2-1; 8 bases line up with TRBD2. CDR1 is KGHSH and CDR2 is LQKENI in the germline V gene. This CDR3 is 17 amino acids long. The V gene end was trimmed by 3 bases and the J gene end by 9 bases; junction bases not matched to a gene: 16. CDR3 nucleotides: TGTGCCAGCTCACCCCCGTTAGGGGCGGCGGGGGGTGGTGAGCAGTTCTTC. It encodes CASSPPLGAAGGGEQFF.

The genes are TRBV3-1 (or the pseudogene TRBV3-2) and TRBJ2-5, with D possibly matching TRBD2 (6 bases). The CDR3 consists of 15 residues. Germline CDR1 is LGHDT and CDR2 is YNNKEL (reference sequence). The V end was cut by 0 bases, the J end by 5 bases, with 13 bases between. The CDR3 loop reads CASSQDWDLRETQYF. The CDR3, as DNA: TGTGCCAGCAGCCAAGATTGGGACTTACGGGAGACCCAGTACTTC.

The chain links TRBV19 to TRBJ2-1, with TRBD1 as a possible D gene (6 bases). V dropped 5 bases and J dropped 6 bases, with 14 bases sitting between them. Germline-derived CDR1 and CDR2 are LNHDA and SQIVND (reference sequence). The CDR3 runs to 14 residues. In DNA form, the CDR3 reads TGTGCCAGTAGTTCATACGGGACAACCAATGAGCAGTTCTTC. Encoded protein: CASSSYGTTNEQFF.

This chain connects TRBV7-8 to TRBJ1-2, with D tentatively TRBD1 (6 bases). Trimming stripped 8 bases from V and 1 base from J, with 14 bases between. CDR1 is SGHVS, CDR2 FQNEAQ, per germline. The CDR3 loop spans 14 amino acids. The CDR3 bases are TGTGCCAGCTCACGGACAGATCTTAACTATGGCTACACCTTC. This codes for CASSRTDLNYGYTF.

The V and J genes are TRBV30 and TRBJ1-6; D gene unclear. Germline values: CDR1 GTSNPN, CDR2 SVGIG (reference sequence). Trimming left V 2 bases short and J 0 bases short, with 17 bases between. The CDR3 spans 18 residues. The CDR3 loop is CAWSFLVSPSSYNSPLHF. As DNA, the CDR3 is TGTGCCTGGAGTTTCTTGGTCAGTCCAAGCTCCTATAATTCACCCCTCCACTTT.

This clone showed up just once. The V call is TRBV27, the J call TRBJ1-6; tentative D call: TRBD1 (6 bases). CDR1 and CDR2 from the germline V gene are MNHEY and SMNVEV (reference sequence). Trimming left V 7 bases short and J 9 bases short, with 19 bases between. The CDR3 covers 15 residues. DNA of the CDR3: TGTGCCAGCATACTTCGGCGGGGGGCACCTTCACCCCTCCACTTT. Protein sequence: CASILRRGAPSPLHF.

The chain is built from TRBV7-9 and TRBJ2-1; 8 bases align to TRBD1. Looked up from germline, CDR1 is SEHNR and CDR2 is FQNEAQ (reference sequence). V trimming: 4 bases; J trimming: 7 bases; junction bases outside the gene matches: 6. CDR3 length: 14 residues. The CDR3 protein is CASSSLTGGNEQFF. The CDR3 DNA sequence: TGTGCCAGCAGCTCCCTTACAGGGGGGAATGAGCAGTTCTTC.

The V and J genes are TRBV7-2 and TRBJ2-7; the D gene is possibly TRBD2 (5 bases). CDR1 is SGHTA and CDR2 is FQGNSA in the germline V gene. This CDR3 region has 14 residues. Trimming left V 5 bases short and J 2 bases short, with 13 bases between. The CDR3 reads CASSPQAVAYEQYF. For the CDR3, the DNA is TGTGCCAGCAGCCCCCAAGCGGTTGCCTACGAGCAGTACTTC. Together with reference TRBV7-2 and TRBJ2-7, the CDR3 gives the full variable domain: GAGVSQSPSNKVTEKGKDVELRCDPISGHTALYWYRQSLGQGLEFLIYFQGNSAPDKSGLPSDRFSAERTGGSVSTLTIQRTQQEDSAVYLCASSPQAVAYEQYFGPGTRLTVT.

V gene TRBV7-8 combines with J gene TRBJ2-7, with 7 bases aligning to TRBD1. V lost 0 bases to trimming and J lost 6 bases; unmatched junction nucleotides: 8. CDR3 length equals 15 residues. Germline assignment: CDR1 SGHVS and CDR2 FQNEAQ. CDR3 DNA sequence: TGTGCCAGCAGCTTAGCCTACAGGGGCATGAGCGAGCAGTACTTC. The encoded protein is CASSLAYRGMSEQYF.

The V call is TRBV9, the J call TRBJ1-3; D may be TRBD1 (6 bases). Trimming stripped 1 base from V and 3 bases from J, with 11 bases between. Germline V gene sequence: CDR1 SGDLS, CDR2 YYNGEE. The CDR3 loop spans 15 amino acids. The DNA of the CDR3 is TGTGCCAGCAGCGTATCAGGGGCTGGTGGAAACACCATATATTTT. Its translation: CASSVSGAGGNTIYF.

This chain connects TRBV7-3 to TRBJ2-5; D is unresolved. V lost 5 bases to trimming and J lost 1 base, with 8 bases between them. CDR1 is SGHTA, CDR2 FQGTGA, per germline. The length of the CDR3 is 13 residues. CDR3 in amino acids: CASSPRVQETQYF. CDR3 nucleotides: TGTGCCAGCAGCCCACGCGTCCAAGAGACCCAGTACTTC.